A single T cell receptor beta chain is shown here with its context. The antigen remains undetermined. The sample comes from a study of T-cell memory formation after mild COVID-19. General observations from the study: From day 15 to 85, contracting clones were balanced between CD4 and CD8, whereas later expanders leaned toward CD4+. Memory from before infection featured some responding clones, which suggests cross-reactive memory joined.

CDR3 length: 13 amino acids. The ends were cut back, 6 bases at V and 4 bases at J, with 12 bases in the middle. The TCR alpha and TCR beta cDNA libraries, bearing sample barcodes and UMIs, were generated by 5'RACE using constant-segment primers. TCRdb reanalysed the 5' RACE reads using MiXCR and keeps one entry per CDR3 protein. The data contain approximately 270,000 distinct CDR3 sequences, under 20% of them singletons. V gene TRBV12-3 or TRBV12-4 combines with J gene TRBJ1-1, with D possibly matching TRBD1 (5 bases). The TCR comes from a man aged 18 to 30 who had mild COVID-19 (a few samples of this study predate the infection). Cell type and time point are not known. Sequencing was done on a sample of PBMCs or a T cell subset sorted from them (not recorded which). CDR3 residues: CASRPQGSTEAFF. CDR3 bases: TGTGCCAGCAGGCCTCAGGGTAGCACTGAAGCTTTCTTT.